This record covers a single T cell receptor beta chain. In its sample, this clonotype was seen a few times. Its antigen remains unidentified. No much larger clonotype is one base removed from it; base qualities were not supplied. V lost 7 bases and J lost 3 bases; the stretch between them is 16 bases long. CDR1 and CDR2 (SNHLY, FYNNEI) derive from the germline V gene. Measured from the cysteine to the valine, the CDR3 is 14 residues long. Only the CDR3 portion is preserved as DNA: 42 bases, with reading frame beginning at the first base. The run used an Illumina NovaSeq 6000. TCRalpha and TCRbeta cDNA libraries were built by 5'RACE with constant-segment primers, adding sample barcodes and unique molecular identifiers. RNA was extracted from every sample with Trizol reagent. Amplification of the libraries took two PCR steps, and the second step added a second sample barcode plus Illumina TruSeq adapters. Sequencing of the libraries was done on an Illumina NovaSeq, producing 2 x 150 bp paired-end reads. Regarding the original processing steps: Reads were demultiplexed and collapsed into UMI-guided consensus sequences with migec v1.2.7. Using mixcr v2.1.11, UMI consensuses were aligned to TRA and TRB V and J templates and then assembled into clonotypes. A clonotype was counted as expanded or contracted only if both edgeR and NoisET called the change significant, with noise models trained on biological replicates. For edgeR calls, the thresholds were a false discovery rate-adjusted p below 0.01 and a log2 fold-change of 1. As an exploratory analysis of dynamics, max-normalized trajectories of the 1000 most abundant clonotypes were examined with PCA combined with hierarchical clustering. Separately sequenced CD4+ and CD8+ repertoires were used to assign the CD4 or CD8 phenotype of responding clones. TCRdb's own reprocessing of the public reads used fastp at Q25 and MiXCR and kept productive beta chains. Every CDR3 protein is listed once, alongside the most common genes and DNA of its rows. Here the V and J calls rest on TCRdb's processing, not on the authors' analysis. This sample comprises 250,000 to 300,000 distinct CDR3 sequences, under 20% of them detected only once. Less than 30% of the sample lies in the top ten.

This sample is drawn from a study of T-cell memory formation after mild COVID-19 (dated by TCRdb to the early 2020s). For the study in its entirety: TCR sequence clusters from the two donors were largely donor specific. T-cell clones expanding and contracting after mild COVID-19 in a couple of donors were tracked by longitudinal TCRalpha and TCRbeta repertoire sequencing. The cohort was made up of two young adult volunteers, one female and one male, who were previously healthy.

Results the study describes overall, beyond this receptor: The study covered only a couple of mild cases, and larger cohorts including severe cases with pre-infection samples were considered necessary. The detection of some responding clones in pre-infection memory suggests that pre-existing cross-reactive memory T cells joined the SARS-CoV-2 response. Contracting CD4+ clones were found mainly in CM and EM memory subsets, while CD8+ clones were enriched in EMRA. Clones contracting from day 15 to 85 had balanced CD4/CD8 phenotypes, while a second wave expanding from day 15 to 37 was biased towards CD4+. SARS-CoV-2 specificity of the second-wave clones peaking on day 37 was not confirmed.

Ficoll-Paque density gradient centrifugation was used to isolate PBMCs. The TCR sequence derives from a man younger than 35 who had mild COVID-19 (a few samples of this study predate the infection). The sample titles of this study are shuffled in the database, so cell type and time point are left out; the donor was told from shared clones. Sequenced sample: PBMCs or a T cell subset sorted from them (not recorded which). The sequence joins TRBV2 to TRBJ2-7; no D gene can be assigned with confidence. The CDR3 protein is CASTVGNGNYEQYV. The DNA is TGTGCCAGCACGGTAGGGAATGGTAACTACGAGCAGTACGTC.